The 8 T cell receptor beta chains below were found in one sample sequenced in a study of graft-versus-host responses after intestinal transplantation. Libraries were prepared by immunoSEQ multiplex PCR; TCRdb keeps only in-frame clonotypes and omits some of them. The sample holds about 19,000 clones; around 38% are singletons and the top ten take around 0.82%. The input for sequencing was alloreactive CD4+ T cells from a mixed lymphocyte reaction culture, taken before intestinal transplant. Subset given: CFSE-low proliferating T cells sorted from roughly 6-day pre-transplant mixed lymphocyte reaction (GvH or HvG direction). The receptor source for this set is a human patient who received an intestinal transplant.

The rearrangement links TRBV5-1 to TRBJ2-1; TRBD2 is a possible D gene (6 bases). Germline V gene lookup returns CDR1 SGHRS and CDR2 YFSETQ. This CDR3 comprises 14 residues. V lost 0 bases and J 7 bases, leaving 11 bases between the germline ends. The CDR3 region is CASSLAPGRNEQFF. As DNA, the CDR3 is TGCGCCAGCAGCTTGGCCCCGGGGAGGAATGAGCAGTTCTTC. Full variable domain (missing parts from reference TRBV5-1 and TRBJ2-1): KAGVTQTPRYLIKTRGQQVTLSCSPISGHRSVSWYQQTPGQGLQFLFEYFSETQRNKGNFPGRFSGRQFSNSRSEMNVSTLELGDSALYLCASSLAPGRNEQFFGPGTRLTVL.

This clone was seen just once. The CDR3 sequence: CASSFGWDQPQHF. The CDR3 nucleotides read TGTGCCAGCAGCTTCGGCTGGGATCAGCCCCAGCATTTT. The V and J genes are TRBV5-4 and TRBJ1-5; D remains ambiguous. Per germline, CDR1 SGHNT and CDR2 YYREEE (reference sequence). The CDR3 loop spans 13 amino acids. V lost 2 bases and J 5 bases, leaving 8 bases between the germline ends.

In its sample, this clone was seen a few times. One junction end does not reproduce the germline sequence, and a read error may be involved. This sequence joins TRBV5-1 and TRBJ2-1; 12 bases agree with TRBD2. This CDR3 region has 16 residues. Per germline, CDR1 SGHRS and CDR2 YFSETQ. This chain's CDR3 is CAGSFGAASGGAGKFF. The DNA of the CDR3 is TGCGCCGGCAGCTTTGGGGCCGCTAGCGGGGGGGCGGGGAAGTTCTTC.

This chain uses TRBV7-9 with TRBJ2-7, with 7 bases aligning to TRBD1. The CDR3 has 16 amino acids. Per germline, CDR1 SEHNR and CDR2 FQNEAQ (reference sequence). J gave up 3 bases and V 3 bases, and 11 bases lay outside the gene matches. The CDR3 loop reads CASSFGAGTVVYEQYF. The CDR3 region has the DNA TGTGCCAGCAGCTTTGGCGCCGGGACAGTGGTCTACGAGCAGTACTTC.

This rearrangement joins TRBV2 to TRBJ1-1, with unresolved D. The CDR3 is 13 amino acids. V was clipped by 8 bases and J by 8 bases, with 18 bases between them. CDR1 is SNHLY, CDR2 FYNNEI, per germline. In DNA, the CDR3 is TGTGCCAGCCAACAATCCCCCTCAGGAGAAGCTTTCTTT. It encodes CASQQSPSGEAFF.

V is TRBV10-1 and J is TRBJ2-7; D is unclear. Germline V gene lookup returns CDR1 WNHNN and CDR2 SYGVQD (reference sequence). Trimming cost V 2 bases and J 2 bases, with 7 bases left between them. This CDR3 has 13 residues. CDR3 sequence (DNA): TGCGCCAGCAGTGAGACCGGAGCCTACGAGCAGTACTTC. Amino acid sequence: CASSETGAYEQYF.

The chain carries TRBV6-5 and TRBJ1-5, with unresolved D. The CDR3 covers 13 residues. Germline CDR1 is MNHEY and CDR2 is SVGAGI. Trimming removed 5 bases from V and 4 bases from J, with 9 bases in between. The CDR3 loop is CASSMRRNQPQHF. CDR3 DNA sequence: TGTGCCAGCAGTATGCGAAGGAATCAGCCCCAGCATTTT.

This clone was recorded a few times. The CDR3 bases are TGTGCCAGCAGCCGTGGGGATTCACCCCTCCACTTT. Amino acid sequence: CASSRGDSPLHF. V usage is TRBV6-5 and J usage is TRBJ1-6, with no clear D. V shed 6 bases and J shed 8 bases, with 8 bases lying between them. Germline CDR1 is MNHEY and CDR2 is SVGAGI. This CDR3 is built from 12 residues.